The present T cell receptor (beta chain) was sequenced within a study of blood T cells in healthy people across ages (dated by TCRdb to 2014 to 2015). Looking at the study overall: In model experiments, roughly one uniquely barcoded TCR beta cDNA molecule per two T cells was captured by template switching. Age-related changes in TCR beta repertoire diversity were measured in the study by deep sequencing normalized with unique cDNA molecular identifiers. The donors were divided into four age groups: young (average around 16 years), middle-aged (approximately 39), aged (under 70) and long-lived (82). To avoid experimental bias, donors of different ages were randomly spread across the sequencing lanes. Using the same blood draw, the study looked at two additional independent replicas of 1 million unique cDNA reads for two donors, one aged 18 to 30 and the other aged 80 or older. What the research found in general, with its limitations: Compared with the aged group, the long-lived group had more naive CD4+ T cells, fewer expanded clones and increased TCR diversity, suggesting age selection. Because donor CMV infection status was unknown, age-related changes in expanded clonotypes were potentially confounded. Estimates of total diversity based on one million sequenced T cells were regarded as lower bounds and as underestimates. Observed TCR beta diversity per million T cells fell roughly linearly with age, and a significant reduction was already apparent by age around 39. Because profiling used bulk unsorted PBMCs, naive and antigen-experienced compartments could not be compared conclusively. A strong correlation was found between observed TCR beta diversity and the percentage of naive T cells measured by flow cytometry.

Systemically healthy Caucasian individuals from Russia, about 38 in total and aged roughly 6 to 90 years, were included as donors. Around 10 milliliters of peripheral blood were drawn from each donor into EDTA-treated Vacutainer tubes. Ficoll-Paque density-gradient centrifugation was used to isolate PBMCs, with at least 6.5 million per sample. Trizol reagent was used to extract total RNA from the PBMCs, yielding at least 5 micrograms per sample. The percentages of naive CD45RAhigh/CD27high T cells were determined by flow cytometry on a PBMC aliquot from every donor. V lost 5 bases and J lost 6 bases; the stretch between them is 11 bases long. The germline V gene yields ENHRY for CDR1 and SYGVKD for CDR2. The CDR3 numbers 13 residues from cysteine through phenylalanine. Just the 39-base CDR3 DNA is kept, in frame starting at base 1. A word on this clonotype: Its antigen remains unidentified. Base qualities were left out, and no much larger clone turns up one base away.

The protocol used for the library was 5' RACE. Sequencing was carried out with an Illumina HiSeq 2500. A second PCR of roughly 6 to 11 cycles was run with a J-beta primer mix and a sample-barcoded 5' primer. A unique molecular identifier was introduced onto each TCR beta cDNA molecule by a template-switch 5' adaptor carrying 12 random nucleotides. At least 3 million CDR3-containing paired-end reads were obtained from each sample. All of the RNA was converted into first-strand cDNA using the Mint cDNA synthesis kit, with a TRBC-specific oligonucleotide serving as the primer. Following uracil-DNA glycosylase treatment, all cDNA underwent a first 18-cycle PCR with the universal primers M1SS and BC2_uni_R. The authors processed their data as follows. Each sample was normalized by randomly selecting 1 million high-quality reads, each carrying a distinct molecular identifier. Reads sharing molecular identifiers were discarded rather than binned into consensus sequences. MiTCR, with a Q25 quality threshold and the strictest error-elimination algorithm, was used for CDR3 identification, clonotype clustering and error correction. Lower-bound total TCR beta diversity was estimated with a nonparametric unseen species model using Euler transformation. The public reads were reanalyzed by TCRdb: fastp trimming at Q25, MiXCR alignment, in-frame beta chains only. Rows are combined by CDR3 protein, so each entry shows the most common genes and DNA. Here the V and J calls rest on TCRdb's processing, not on the authors' analysis. This sample lists approximately 790,000 distinct CDR3 sequences; 60% to 80% were detected once. The ten largest make up 25% to 30% of the sample.

The rearranged segments are TRBV10-3 and TRBJ1-5, with no D gene named confidently. The sequenced sample consisted of blood. The receptor was isolated from a man aged 25 to 40 in good health. The DNA sequence is given as TGTGCCATCAGTCTAGGGATTGGTCAGCCCCAGCATTTT. This gives the protein CAISLGIGQPQHF.